Each of the 9 T cell receptor beta chains below was sequenced from the same sample in a study of T cell responses to AZD1222 COVID-19 vaccine. Data came from immunoSEQ multiplex PCR; TCRdb stores just in-frame clones and leaves some out. The top ten clones hold more than 2% of a sample with nearly 95,000 clones, around 87% of them seen once. Sequencing used peripheral blood, obtained 28 days after the second AZD1222 dose. These receptors all come from an adult who received the AZD1222 COVID-19 vaccine.

This chain links TRBV7-9 with TRBJ1-1, with 10 bases identical to TRBD1. The junction had 2 bases not matched to a gene; V was cut back by 2 bases and J by 8 bases. Germline CDR1 reads SEHNR; CDR2 reads FQNEAQ (reference sequence). The CDR3 totals 13 residues. CDR3 region: CASSLTGQGEAFF. CDR3 DNA sequence: TGTGCCAGCAGCTTAACGGGACAGGGGGAAGCTTTCTTT. The variable domain in full, with the rest retrieved from reference TRBV7-9 and TRBJ1-1, is DTGVSQNPRHKITKRGQNVTFRCDPISEHNRLYWYRQTLGQGPEFLTYFQNEAQLEKSRLLSDRFSAERPKGSFSTLEIQRTEQGDSAMYLCASSLTGQGEAFFGQGTRLTVV.

The genes are TRBV9 and TRBJ1-2, with no clear D. From germline, CDR1 is SGDLS and CDR2 YYNGEE. V shed 0 bases and J shed 3 bases, with 9 bases lying between them. The length of the CDR3 is 14 residues. CDR3 in amino acids: CASSVGAGHYGYTF. For the CDR3, the DNA is TGTGCCAGCAGCGTAGGGGCAGGACACTATGGCTACACCTTC.

This clone was found a few times. The chain recombines TRBV14 with TRBJ2-3; D uncertain. There are 13 residues in the CDR3. Germline CDR1 and CDR2: SGHDN and FVKESK. V was trimmed by 3 bases and J by 8 bases, leaving 12 bases between them. CDR3: CASSQSVGGTQYF. The CDR3 DNA reads as TGTGCCAGCAGCCAGAGCGTGGGTGGTACGCAGTATTTT.

This clone showed up just a few times. The chain uses TRBV3-1 (or the pseudogene TRBV3-2) and TRBJ1-6; possible D gene TRBD1, 5 bases. V was clipped by 5 bases and J by 7 bases, with 18 bases between them. The CDR3 sequence is 16 residues long. Looked up from germline, CDR1 is LGHDT and CDR2 is YNNKEL (reference sequence). In nucleotides, the CDR3 is TGTGCCAGCAGCTTCTTCCCGGGGGTTGGGAATTCACCCCTCCACTTT. It yields the protein CASSFFPGVGNSPLHF.

This clone was seen a single time. The chain joins TRBV14 to TRBJ2-2; D unresolved. Trimming took off 0 bases at V and 2 bases at J, with 7 bases between the two ends. This CDR3 has 15 residues. Per the germline V gene, CDR1 is SGHDN and CDR2 is FVKESK. In nucleotides, the CDR3 is TGTGCCAGCAGCCAAGAACGTGGTAACACCGGGGAGCTGTTTTTT. Its protein is CASSQERGNTGELFF.

This rearrangement joins TRBV11-2 to TRBJ2-2; 9 nucleotides align to TRBD1. This CDR3 is built from 16 residues. V was pared by 3 bases and J by 2 bases, with 4 bases of the junction left unmatched. Germline lookup yields CDR1 SGHAT and CDR2 FQNNGV. The CDR3 coding sequence is TGTGCCAGCAGCTTTCAGACAGGGGGAAACACCGGGGAGCTGTTTTTT. Its translation: CASSFQTGGNTGELFF.

The CDR3 nucleotides are TGTGCCAGCAGGGTAGACGCGGAAAAACTGTTTTTT. It encodes CASRVDAEKLFF. The rearrangement joins TRBV2 to TRBJ1-4; D gene uncertain. Per the germline V gene, CDR1 is SNHLY and CDR2 is FYNNEI. The CDR3 contains 12 residues. Deletions cut 6 bases from V and 8 bases from J, with 10 bases between.

The chain has TRBV12-3 or TRBV12-4 and TRBJ1-2; D call uncertain. CDR3 size: 13 residues. Trimming stripped 3 bases from V and 4 bases from J, with 9 bases between. As DNA, the CDR3 is TGTGCCAGCAGTTTTTTACAGCCCTATGGCTACACCTTC. This gives the protein CASSFLQPYGYTF.

The chain recombines TRBV9 with TRBJ1-4; tentatively, D is TRBD1 (6 bases). The CDR3 spans 14 residues. V was cut by 3 bases and J by 6 bases, with 12 bases left in between. The germline CDR1 and CDR2 sequences are SGDLS and YYNGEE. In DNA, the CDR3 is TGTGCCAGCAGCGAAAGGGGGGGTGATGAAAAACTGTTTTTT. Its protein is CASSERGGDEKLFF.